The 16 T cell receptor beta chains presented below share a single source sample, sequenced in a study of yellow fever vaccine responses in identical twins listed by TCRdb under 2018. Library prep was done by RT-PCR. Sequencing used an Illumina HiSeq 2500. In-frame beta chains were kept once TCRdb had trimmed the public reads at Q25 with fastp and called clones with MiXCR. Every entry covers one CDR3 protein and lists the most common genes and DNA from its rows. This sample has approximately 1,200 distinct CDR3 sequences in its table, and 86% of those were observed once. The ten biggest clones cover around 9.9% of the sample. Here the sequenced sample was T cells from blood (PBMCs), unsorted or a sorted subset (not recorded which), taken before or after yellow fever vaccination (not recorded which). The receptors originated from a woman under 30 who received the yellow fever vaccine. Donor details come from another sample of the same person, matched by shared clones.

The chain has TRBV27 and TRBJ1-1; D gene uncertain. Trimming stripped 6 bases from V and 5 bases from J, with 10 bases between. CDR1 MNHEY and CDR2 SMNVEV come from the germline V gene (reference sequence). This CDR3 comprises 12 residues. CDR3 DNA: TGTGCCAGCAGACCGTCCGAGACTGAAGCTTTCTTT. Its protein is CASRPSETEAFF.

J is TRBJ2-3 and V is TRBV11-1, with 7 bases matching TRBD1. This CDR3 has 15 amino acids. V was pared by 5 bases and J by 3 bases, with 8 bases of the junction left unmatched. CDR1 is SGHAT, CDR2 FQDESV, per germline (reference sequence). CDR3 coding DNA: TGTGCCAGCAGCCGACGGGTGACAGGGACAGATACGCAGTATTTT. It specifies CASSRRVTGTDTQYF.

This clonotype came up a few times. The CDR3 loop reads CASSQDSSLSYNEQFF. CDR3 sequence (DNA): TGTGCCAGCAGCCAAGACAGTTCCCTCTCCTACAATGAGCAGTTCTTC. The V call is TRBV4-2, the J call TRBJ2-1, with D unclear. The CDR3 consists of 16 residues. The germline CDR1 and CDR2 sequences are LGHNA and YNFKEQ. Trimming took 0 bases from V and 0 from J, leaving 9 bases between them.

CDR3 coding DNA: TGCGCCAGCAGCCAAGAAAGCGACCGGGGCAATCAGCCCCAGCATTTT. It codes for CASSQESDRGNQPQHF. This chain joins TRBV4-3 and TRBJ1-5; D call uncertain. V lost 0 bases and J 2 bases, leaving 11 bases between the germline ends. The germline V gene encodes CDR1 LGHNA and CDR2 YSLEER. This CDR3 is built from 16 residues.

The chain recombines TRBV15 with TRBJ2-7; a possible D gene is TRBD1 (6 bases). From germline, CDR1 is LNHNV and CDR2 YYDKDF (reference sequence). V lost 5 bases, J lost 4 bases, and 9 bases lay in between. This CDR3 comprises 12 residues. DNA of the CDR3: TGTGCCACCAGCGGACAGAGTTACGAGCAGTACTTC. It is translated as CATSGQSYEQYF.

CDR3 region: CAWSQGAWNTEAFF. The CDR3 DNA follows: TGTGCCTGGAGTCAGGGGGCCTGGAACACTGAAGCTTTCTTT. This chain uses TRBV30 with TRBJ1-1; 8 nucleotides match TRBD1. In germline, CDR1 is GTSNPN, CDR2 SVGIG (reference sequence). V shed 2 bases and J 1 base; nucleotides not matched to a gene: 3. The CDR3 contains 14 residues.

This chain connects TRBV20-1 to TRBJ2-1; maybe TRBD2 (5 bases). Germline V lookup: CDR1 DFQATT, CDR2 SNEGSKA (reference sequence). Deletions cut 0 bases from V and 4 bases from J, with 10 bases between. The CDR3 is made up of 14 amino acids. The CDR3 loop is CSARELAGYNEQFF. CDR3 coding DNA: TGCAGTGCTAGAGAGCTAGCTGGGTACAATGAGCAGTTCTTC.

The rearrangement joins TRBV15 to TRBJ2-7; D possibly corresponds to TRBD1 (5 bases). Deletions cut 0 bases from V and 3 bases from J, with 9 bases between. CDR1 is LNHNV and CDR2 is YYDKDF in the germline V gene (reference sequence). There are 14 residues in the CDR3. Here the CDR3 reads CATSRDQGYYEQYF. The CDR3 nucleotides read TGTGCCACCAGCAGAGATCAGGGATACTACGAGCAGTACTTC. The whole variable domain, remainder taken from reference TRBV15 and TRBJ2-7, is DAMVIQNPRYQVTQFGKPVTLSCSQTLNHNVMYWYQQKSSQAPKLLFHYYDKDFNNEADTPDNFQSRRPNTSFCFLDIRSPGLGDTAMYLCATSRDQGYYEQYFGPGTRLTVT.

This chain links TRBV5-4 with TRBJ1-6; a weak D match, TRBD1 (5 bases). There are 15 residues in the CDR3. Trimming shortened V by 2 bases and J by 5 bases, and 11 bases separated the two germline ends. Germline values: CDR1 SGHNT, CDR2 YYREEE (reference sequence). CDR3 amino acids: CASSLWTSHNSPLHF. The CDR3 region has the DNA TGTGCCAGCAGCTTATGGACATCGCATAATTCACCCCTCCACTTT.

Only one count was recorded for this clonotype. V and J are TRBV11-1 and TRBJ2-5, with unresolved D. The V end was cut by 4 bases, the J end by 5 bases, with 14 bases between. This CDR3 is built from 14 residues. In germline, CDR1 is SGHAT, CDR2 FQDESV (reference sequence). The chain's CDR3 is CASSSPGRMETQYF. In DNA form, the CDR3 reads TGTGCCAGCAGCTCACCGGGCCGGATGGAGACCCAGTACTTC.

The J gene is TRBJ1-5, the V gene TRBV23-1; D is uncertain. TRBV23-1 is filed as an ORF, its function uncertain. V lost 4 bases, J lost 7 bases, and 11 bases lay in between. The CDR3 totals 13 residues. CDR3 DNA sequence: TGCGCCAGCAGTCCGCCAACGAAGCAGCCCCAGCATTTT. Its protein is CASSPPTKQPQHF.

The rearrangement uses TRBV12-3 or TRBV12-4 and TRBJ2-1, with 7 bases that match TRBD2. The trim removed 1 base at V and 7 bases at J, leaving 10 bases unmatched. This CDR3 has 16 amino acids. Here the CDR3 DNA reads TGTGCCAGCAGTTTAGGCGGGGGAAGGCAGAAAAATGAGCAGTTCTTC. Translated, it gives CASSLGGGRQKNEQFF.

The rearrangement joins TRBV6-2 or TRBV6-3 to TRBJ2-1; TRBD2 matches at 8 bases. The CDR3 extends over 13 amino acids. Germline loops: CDR1 MNHEY, CDR2 SVGEGT. The trim removed 0 bases at V and 12 bases at J, leaving 4 bases unmatched. The CDR3 is CASSYSTSAPQFF. For the CDR3, the DNA is TGTGCCAGCAGTTACTCGACTAGCGCCCCGCAGTTCTTC.

This chain joins TRBV11-1 and TRBJ2-1; the D gene is possibly TRBD1 (7 bases). V lost 4 bases and J lost 3, with 16 bases in between. The germline V gene encodes CDR1 SGHAT and CDR2 FQDESV (reference sequence). The CDR3 contains 16 residues. The CDR3 sequence: CASSSPGGGVYNEQFF. CDR3 DNA sequence: TGTGCCAGCAGCTCTCCTGGAGGGGGCGTCTACAATGAGCAGTTCTTC.

This chain joins TRBV11-3 and TRBJ2-7, with 7 nucleotides matching TRBD1. Germline V CDR1 and CDR2: SGHNT, YENEEA. After removal of 5 bases from V and 3 bases from J, the junction contained 4 bases not matched to a gene. This CDR3 is built from 13 residues. The CDR3 sequence: CASSRGTDYEQYF. As DNA, the CDR3 is TGTGCCAGCAGCAGAGGGACAGACTACGAGCAGTACTTC.

The rearrangement uses TRBV11-1 and TRBJ2-5, with TRBD2 matching over 8 bases. Germline CDR1 and CDR2: SGHAT and FQDESV (reference sequence). Trimming at V came to 2 bases and at J to 1 base, leaving 3 bases not matched to a gene. The CDR3 has 15 amino acids. CDR3 nucleotides: TGTGCCAGCAGCTTATTCCTAGCGGGCCAAGAGACCCAGTACTTC. Protein product: CASSLFLAGQETQYF.